A single sample is the source of the 22 T cell receptor beta chains below, sequenced in a study of blood T cells in healthy people across ages. Primers used in a second PCR of about 7 to 12 cycles were a sample-barcoded 5' primer and a J-beta primer mix. A single record per CDR3 protein comes from TCRdb applying MiXCR to the 5' RACE reads. The sample has fewer than 2,000,000 distinct CDR3 sequences; roughly two fifths are singletons. The material sequenced was blood. The receptor set was obtained from a human donor in good health.

Points on this clonotype: One base away lies a much larger clone, so this may be a sequencing read error. The rearrangement links TRBV6-5 to TRBJ2-7, with D hard to call. Trimming shortened V by 2 bases and J by 12 bases, and 11 bases separated the two germline ends. CDR1 and CDR2 (germline): MNHEY, SVGAGI. The CDR3 totals 11 residues. In nucleotides, the CDR3 is TGTGCCAGCAGTTACAAGGAGACCCGGTACTTC. It specifies CASSYKETRYF.

This rearrangement joins TRBV2 to TRBJ1-2; D remains ambiguous. Trimming removed 3 bases from V and 8 bases from J, with 4 bases in between. Germline V gene data show CDR1 as SNHLY and CDR2 as FYNNEI. The CDR3 totals 10 residues. The CDR3 loop is CASSDVGYTF. Written as DNA, the CDR3 is TGTGCCAGCAGTGATGTCGGCTACACCTTC.

This chain connects TRBV5-6 to TRBJ2-1; D is uncertain. The CDR3 is 11 residues long. Trimming cost V 4 bases and J 8 bases, with 7 bases left between them. The germline CDR1 and CDR2 sequences are SGHDT and YYEEEE. CDR3 bases: TGTGCCAGCAGCGTTGGATATGAGCAGTTCTTC. Its translation: CASSVGYEQFF.

The V gene is TRBV20-1, the J gene TRBJ2-1; maybe TRBD2 (6 bases). The CDR3 sequence is 21 residues long. Germline CDR1 is DFQATT and CDR2 is SNEGSKA (reference sequence). With 4 bases removed from V and 8 bases from J, the gap between germline ends came to 39 bases. CDR3 in amino acids: CSATPRSPRVSGRGPGYEQFF. In DNA form, the CDR3 reads TGCAGTGCTACCCCTCGGAGCCCGAGGGTGTCCGGGCGGGGTCCCGGGTATGAGCAGTTCTTC.

The V and J genes are TRBV29-1 and TRBJ2-1; tentative D call: TRBD1 (5 bases). This CDR3 is built from 10 residues. Germline CDR1 and CDR2: SQVTM and ANQGSEA. Trimming removed 7 bases from V and 9 bases from J, with 10 bases in between. The chain's CDR3 is CSALDSEQFF. The CDR3 DNA reads TGCAGCGCGCTAGACAGTGAGCAGTTCTTC.

This clonotype has just a few counts. The CDR3, as DNA: TGTGCCAGCAGCTCCCTATGGGACGGGCATAATGAAAAACTGTTTTTT. Translating it yields CASSSLWDGHNEKLFF. This sequence joins TRBV5-5 and TRBJ1-4; D may be TRBD1 (5 bases). Trimming cost V 3 bases and J 4 bases, with 16 bases left between them. Germline V gene lookup returns CDR1 SGHKS and CDR2 YYEKEE (reference sequence). The CDR3 loop spans 16 amino acids.

The V and J genes are TRBV20-1 and TRBJ2-7; D not resolved. The V and J ends lost 0 bases and 0 bases respectively, with 6 bases between them. The CDR3 spans 13 residues. Germline CDR1 DFQATT, CDR2 SNEGSKA (reference sequence). CDR3 DNA: TGCAGTGCTAGAGACGGAAACTCCTACGAGCAGTACTTC. It is translated as CSARDGNSYEQYF.

This clonotype was counted only a few times. The J gene is TRBJ2-7, the V gene TRBV20-1; D is perhaps TRBD1 or TRBD2 (5 bases each). Germline V gives CDR1 DFQATT, CDR2 SNEGSKA (reference sequence). V lost 3 bases and J 4 bases, leaving 16 bases between the germline ends. The CDR3 loop spans 14 amino acids. DNA for the CDR3: TGCAGTGCTAGTCCGGGACCGCCTACGTACGAGCAGTACTTC. It yields the protein CSASPGPPTYEQYF.

This clonotype was picked up one time. V is TRBV5-6 and J is TRBJ2-1, with no clear D. Germline V CDR1 and CDR2: SGHDT, YYEEEE. The V end lost 3 bases, the J end lost 4 bases, and 17 bases lay between the germline ends. The CDR3 contains 16 residues. CDR3 nucleotide sequence: TGTGCCAGCAGCTGGACGACCCAATTAGGGTACAATGAGCAGTTCTTC. Its translation: CASSWTTQLGYNEQFF.

The chain carries TRBV9 and TRBJ2-3, with 7 bases lining up with TRBD2. V lost 3 bases and J lost 2; bases outside the gene matches: 9. CDR3 length: 16 amino acids. Per the germline V gene, CDR1 is SGDLS and CDR2 is YYNGEE. The CDR3 loop is CASSGYSGRDTDTQYF. As DNA, the CDR3 is TGTGCCAGCAGCGGATATAGCGGGCGGGACACAGATACGCAGTATTTT.

The chain employs TRBV4-3 and TRBJ1-1; D not certain. V shed 1 base and J shed 10 bases, with 16 bases lying between them. The germline V gene has CDR1 LGHNA and CDR2 YSLEER. The CDR3 length is 14 residues. CDR3 in DNA: TGCGCCAGCAGCCAAGTCAGTACCTCAGGCGGAGCTTTCTTT. Amino acid sequence: CASSQVSTSGGAFF.

The chain is built from TRBV4-2 and TRBJ2-5, with D possibly being TRBD2 (6 bases). Looked up from germline, CDR1 is LGHNA and CDR2 is YNFKEQ. The CDR3 runs 14 residues. V lost 1 base and J 5 bases, leaving 11 bases between the germline ends. The CDR3 reads CASSQVPGRETQYF. CDR3 DNA sequence: TGTGCCAGCAGCCAAGTGCCAGGGAGGGAGACCCAGTACTTC.

This rearrangement joins TRBV20-1 to TRBJ2-1; D may be TRBD2 (5 bases). The CDR3 has 15 residues. CDR1 and CDR2 from the germline V gene are DFQATT and SNEGSKA (reference sequence). Trimming shortened V by 2 bases and J by 9 bases, and 20 bases separated the two germline ends. CDR3 sequence: CSARSLAALRGEQFF. The CDR3 region has the DNA TGCAGTGCTAGAAGTCTCGCGGCACTACGGGGTGAGCAGTTCTTC.

The V call is TRBV20-1, the J call TRBJ2-7; possibly TRBD2 for D (5 bases). The CDR3 covers 12 residues. Germline V CDR1 and CDR2: DFQATT, SNEGSKA (reference sequence). V was clipped by 3 bases and J by 0 bases, with 6 bases between them. DNA of the CDR3: TGCAGTGCTAGCGGGGTCTCCTACGAGCAGTACTTC. Encoded protein: CSASGVSYEQYF.

This sequence joins TRBV12-3 or TRBV12-4 and TRBJ2-1; possible D gene TRBD2, 6 bases. The germline V and J ends were trimmed by 7 bases and 0 bases, with 13 bases remaining between them. The CDR3 extends over 15 amino acids. The CDR3 reads CASIPGLYSYNEQFF. CDR3 in DNA: TGTGCCAGCATCCCGGGACTCTACTCCTACAATGAGCAGTTCTTC.

The V call is TRBV6-2 or TRBV6-3, the J call TRBJ2-1, with 12 bases fitting TRBD2. Trimming removed 3 bases from V and 0 bases from J; junction bases left unmatched: 9. CDR1 and CDR2 from the germline V gene are MNHEY and SVGEGT. This CDR3 is built from 19 residues. The CDR3 nucleotides read TGTGCCAGCAGTTATCCGACTAGCGGGGGTTCGAGCTCCTACAATGAGCAGTTCTTC. Amino acid sequence: CASSYPTSGGSSSYNEQFF.

This chain joins TRBV7-9 and TRBJ2-4; D ambiguous. TRBJ2-7 matches the DNA end more closely, so the J call is doubtful. Germline values: CDR1 SEHNR, CDR2 FQNEAQ (reference sequence). This CDR3 is built from 14 residues. Here the CDR3 DNA reads TGTGCCAGCAGCTTAGTTAATGGGCCCCACGAGCAGTACTTC. It encodes CASSLVNGPHEQYF.

This chain joins TRBV4-2 and TRBJ2-1; D gene uncertain. Germline CDR1 LGHNA, CDR2 YNFKEQ. V was pared by 4 bases and J by 3 bases, with 7 bases between. The CDR3 runs 13 residues. The DNA for the CDR3 is TGTGCCAGCAGCCCCCAAGTCTACAATGAGCAGTTCTTC. This codes for CASSPQVYNEQFF.

About this clonotype: With a much larger clone just one base away, this may be a read error. This chain joins TRBV12-3 or TRBV12-4 and TRBJ2-3; D unresolved. The CDR3 is 11 amino acids. The germline V and J ends were trimmed by 8 bases and 3 bases, with 6 bases remaining between them. The CDR3 is CASRQTDTQYF. As DNA, the CDR3 is TGTGCCAGCCGCCAGACAGATACGCAGTATTTT.

This clonotype was counted only a few times. J is TRBJ1-1 and V is TRBV20-1, with 7 bases fitting TRBD1. The CDR3 is 13 residues long. The ends lost 6 bases at V and 5 bases at J; junction bases unmatched: 9. The V gene's germline CDR1 is DFQATT and CDR2 SNEGSKA (reference sequence). As DNA, the CDR3 is TGCAGTGCCTCAACCGGGACAGCTACTGAAGCTTTCTTT. Its translation: CSASTGTATEAFF.

This clonotype was picked up one time. One junction end does not reproduce the germline sequence, and a read error may be involved. The J gene is TRBJ1-2, the V gene TRBV4-3; D gene ambiguous. The germline CDR1 and CDR2 sequences are LGHNA and YSLEER. The CDR3 consists of 13 residues. Here the CDR3 DNA reads TGCGCCAGCAGCCAAGATTGGAGTGATGGATACACCTTC. Translating it yields CASSQDWSDGYTF.

V is TRBV6-5 and J is TRBJ1-5; TRBD1 is a possible D gene (5 bases). The germline CDR1 and CDR2 sequences are MNHEY and SVGAGI. V was pared by 4 bases and J by 13 bases, with 20 bases between. The CDR3 totals 14 residues. The DNA for the CDR3 is TGTGCCAGCAGTTCGGGGGACCGCAATTGGGAACAGCATTTT. Protein product: CASSSGDRNWEQHF.